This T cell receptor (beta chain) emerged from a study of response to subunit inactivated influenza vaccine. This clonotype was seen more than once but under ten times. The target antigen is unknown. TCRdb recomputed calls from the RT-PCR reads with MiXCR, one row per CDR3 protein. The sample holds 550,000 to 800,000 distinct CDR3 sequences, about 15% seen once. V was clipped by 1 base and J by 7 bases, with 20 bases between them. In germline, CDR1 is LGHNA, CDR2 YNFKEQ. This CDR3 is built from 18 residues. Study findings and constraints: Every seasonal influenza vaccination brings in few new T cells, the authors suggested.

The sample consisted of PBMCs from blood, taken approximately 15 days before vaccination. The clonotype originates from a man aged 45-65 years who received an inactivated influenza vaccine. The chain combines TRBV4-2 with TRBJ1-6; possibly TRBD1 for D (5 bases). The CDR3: CASSQVLVAGGVNSPLHF. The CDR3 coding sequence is TGTGCCAGCAGCCAAGTACTCGTGGCCGGAGGGGTGAATTCACCCCTCCACTTT.